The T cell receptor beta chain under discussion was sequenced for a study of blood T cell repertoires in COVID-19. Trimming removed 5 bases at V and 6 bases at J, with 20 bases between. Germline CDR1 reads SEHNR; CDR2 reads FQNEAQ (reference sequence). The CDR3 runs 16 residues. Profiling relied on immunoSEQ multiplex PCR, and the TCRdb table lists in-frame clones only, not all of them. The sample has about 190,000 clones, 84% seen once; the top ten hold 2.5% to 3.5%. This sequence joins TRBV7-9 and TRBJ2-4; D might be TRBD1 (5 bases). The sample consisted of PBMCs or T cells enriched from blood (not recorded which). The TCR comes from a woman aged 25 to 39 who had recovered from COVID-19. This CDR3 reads CASSTTGVETANIQYF. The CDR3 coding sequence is TGTGCCAGCAGCACCACAGGTGTCGAGACAGCAAACATTCAGTACTTC.